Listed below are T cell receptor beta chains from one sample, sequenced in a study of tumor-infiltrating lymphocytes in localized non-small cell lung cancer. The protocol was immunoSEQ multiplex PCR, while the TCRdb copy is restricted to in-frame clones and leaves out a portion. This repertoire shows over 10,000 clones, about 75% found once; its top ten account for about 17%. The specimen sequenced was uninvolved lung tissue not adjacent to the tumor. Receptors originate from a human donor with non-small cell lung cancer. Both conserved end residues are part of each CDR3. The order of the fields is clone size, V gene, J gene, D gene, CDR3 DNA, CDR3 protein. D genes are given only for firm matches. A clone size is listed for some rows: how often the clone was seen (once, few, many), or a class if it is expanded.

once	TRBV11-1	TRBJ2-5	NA	TGTGCCAGCAGCACCGGGACGGCCGGTTTGGAGACCCAGTACTTC	CASSTGTAGLETQYF
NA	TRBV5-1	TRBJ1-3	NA	TGCGCCAGCAGCTTTGTGCAAGGCAGCCACTCTGGAAACACCATATATTTT	CASSFVQGSHSGNTIYF
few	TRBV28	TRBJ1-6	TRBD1	TGTGCCAGCAGCCGGGACAGAAATTCACCCCTCCACTTT	CASSRDRNSPLHF
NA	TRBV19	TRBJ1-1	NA	TGTGCCAGTAGTTGGGCCTCAGGAACTGAAGCTTTCTTT	CASSWASGTEAFF
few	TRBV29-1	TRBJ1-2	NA	TGCAGCTCCGGTGAGGGGCCCTATGGCTACACCTTC	CSSGEGPYGYTF
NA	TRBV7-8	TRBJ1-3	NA	TGTGCCAGCAGCCTGGACATCGCTGGAAACACCATATATTTT	CASSLDIAGNTIYF
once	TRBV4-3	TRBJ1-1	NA	TGCGCCAGCAGCCACCTCTGGAGGGGGGTTCTGATCACTGAAGCTTTCTTT	CASSHLWRGVLITEAFF
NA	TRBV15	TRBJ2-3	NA	TGTGCCACCAGCGAACAGGTTTCGGATACGCAGTATTTT	CATSEQVSDTQYF
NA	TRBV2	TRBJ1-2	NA	TGTGCCAGCAGTCCCGCTATTGGCTACACCTTC	CASSPAIGYTF
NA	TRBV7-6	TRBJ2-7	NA	TGTGCCAGCAGCACAAAGTCGTGGGAGCAGTACTTC	CASSTKSWEQYF
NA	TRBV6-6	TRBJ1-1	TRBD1	TGTGCCAGCAGTTATGGGACAGGGGCTGAAGCTTTCTTT	CASSYGTGAEAFF
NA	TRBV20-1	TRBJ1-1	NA	TGCAGTGCTAGTGGTGCGGTTGAAGCTTTCTTT	CSASGAVEAFF
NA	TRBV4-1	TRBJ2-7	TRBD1	TGCGCCAGCAGCCAAGTAGGTCAGGGGGCCAACGAGCAGTACTTC	CASSQVGQGANEQYF
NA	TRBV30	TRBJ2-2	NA	TGTGCCTGGAGGTGGAAAGGGAGCGTAGGGACCGGGGAGCTGTTTTTT	CAWRWKGSVGTGELFF
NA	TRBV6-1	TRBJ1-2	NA	TGTGCCAGCGAAAGTCACTATGGCTACACCTTC	CASESHYGYTF
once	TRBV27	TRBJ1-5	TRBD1	TGTGCCAGCAGTTCCGACAGGGATCCGCGTGTGCAACATTTT	CASSSDRDPRVQHF
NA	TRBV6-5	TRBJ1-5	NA	TGTGCCAGCAGTCCCCTTCGATTATCAGGCCAGCCCCAGCATTTT	CASSPLRLSGQPQHF
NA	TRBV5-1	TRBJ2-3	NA	TGCGCCAGCAGCTTAGTAGCGGCTAGCACAGATACGCAGTATTTT	CASSLVAASTDTQYF
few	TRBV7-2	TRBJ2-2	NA	TGTGCCAGCAGCCCCAGACACACCGGGGAGCTGTTTTTT	CASSPRHTGELFF
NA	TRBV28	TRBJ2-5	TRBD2	TGTGCCAGCAGTTTAAGCGGGGGTGGACGATTACAAACCCAGTACTTC	CASSLSGGGRLQTQYF
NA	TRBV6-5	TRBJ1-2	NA	TGTGCCAGCAGTTACGATTCGGGGAAGGGCTACACCTTC	CASSYDSGKGYTF
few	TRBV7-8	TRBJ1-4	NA	TGTGCCAGCAGCTTAGTAGGATATAATGAAAAACTGTTTTTT	CASSLVGYNEKLFF
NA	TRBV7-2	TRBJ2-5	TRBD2	TGTGCCAGCAGCCGAGGACTAGCGGGGGGTCTGGAGACCCAGTACTTC	CASSRGLAGGLETQYF
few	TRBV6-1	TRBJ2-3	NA	TGTGCCAGCAGAACAGCTACGAGACTGGATACGCAGTATTTT	CASRTATRLDTQYF
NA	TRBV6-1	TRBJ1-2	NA	TGTGCCAGCGGTGGATCCAAGGGCTACACCTTC	CASGGSKGYTF
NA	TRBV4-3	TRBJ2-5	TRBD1	TGCGCCAGCAGCCAAGAAATGACAGGGGCTCAAGAGACCCAGTACTTC	CASSQEMTGAQETQYF
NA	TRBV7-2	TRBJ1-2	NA	TGTGCCAGCAGCTATATACCAGTTGAGGGAAACTATGGCTACACCTTC	CASSYIPVEGNYGYTF